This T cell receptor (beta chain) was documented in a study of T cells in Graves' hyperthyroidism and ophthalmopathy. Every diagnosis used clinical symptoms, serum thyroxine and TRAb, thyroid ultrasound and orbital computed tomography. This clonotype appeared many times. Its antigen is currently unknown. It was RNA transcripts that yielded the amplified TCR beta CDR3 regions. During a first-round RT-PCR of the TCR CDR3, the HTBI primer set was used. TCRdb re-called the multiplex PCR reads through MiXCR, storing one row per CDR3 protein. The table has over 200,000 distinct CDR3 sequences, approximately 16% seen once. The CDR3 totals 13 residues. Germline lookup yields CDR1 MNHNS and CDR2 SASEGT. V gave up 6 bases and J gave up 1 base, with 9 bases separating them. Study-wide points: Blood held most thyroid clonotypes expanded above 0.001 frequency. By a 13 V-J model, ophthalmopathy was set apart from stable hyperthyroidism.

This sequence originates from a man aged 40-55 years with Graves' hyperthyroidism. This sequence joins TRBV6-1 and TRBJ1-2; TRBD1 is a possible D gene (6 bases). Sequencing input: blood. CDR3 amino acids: CASRDRINYGYTF. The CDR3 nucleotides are TGTGCCAGCAGAGACAGGATTAACTATGGCTACACCTTC.